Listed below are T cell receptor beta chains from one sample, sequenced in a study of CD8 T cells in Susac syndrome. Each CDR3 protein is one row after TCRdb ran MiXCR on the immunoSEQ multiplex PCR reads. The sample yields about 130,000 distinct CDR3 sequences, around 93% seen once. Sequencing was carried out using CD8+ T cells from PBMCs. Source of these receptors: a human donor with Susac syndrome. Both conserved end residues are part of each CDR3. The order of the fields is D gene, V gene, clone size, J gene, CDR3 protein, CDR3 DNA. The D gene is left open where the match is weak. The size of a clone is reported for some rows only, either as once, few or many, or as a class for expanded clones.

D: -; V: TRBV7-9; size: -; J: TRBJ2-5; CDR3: CASTLAGGETQYF; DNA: TGTGCCAGCACCCTAGCAGGGGGGGAGACCCAGTACTTC
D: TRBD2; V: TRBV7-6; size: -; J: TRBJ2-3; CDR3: CASSSLAALAGAVIADTQYF; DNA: TGTGCCAGCAGCTCCCTCGCAGCGCTAGCGGGAGCCGTCATCGCAGATACGCAGTATTTT
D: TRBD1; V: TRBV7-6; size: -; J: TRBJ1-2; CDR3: CASSLAPQEEGARGGYGYTF; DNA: TGTGCCAGCAGCTTAGCCCCACAGGAGGAGGGGGCTCGAGGCGGCTATGGCTACACCTTC
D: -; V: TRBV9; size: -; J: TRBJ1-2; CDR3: CASRGNYGYTF; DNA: TGTGCCAGCCGGGGGAACTATGGCTACACCTTC
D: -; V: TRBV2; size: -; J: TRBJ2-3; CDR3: CASSGIHEDTQYF; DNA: TGTGCCAGCAGTGGAATCCATGAAGATACGCAGTATTTT
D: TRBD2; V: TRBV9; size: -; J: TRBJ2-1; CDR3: CASSQRDHEQFF; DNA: TGTGCCAGTTCCCAGCGGGATCATGAGCAGTTCTTC
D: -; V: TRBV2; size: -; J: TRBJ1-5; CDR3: CASSEAGALAGANQPQHF; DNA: TGTGCCAGCAGTGAAGCGGGGGCTCTGGCAGGGGCCAATCAGCCCCAGCATTTT
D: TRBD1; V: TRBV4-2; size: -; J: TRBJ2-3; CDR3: CASSQAITGAEHTDTQYF; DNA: TGTGCCAGCAGCCAAGCCATAACAGGGGCGGAACACACAGATACGCAGTATTTT
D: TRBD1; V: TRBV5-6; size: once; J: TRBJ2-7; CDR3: CASSMDRGSYEQYF; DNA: TGTGCCAGCAGCATGGACAGGGGTAGCTACGAGCAGTACTTC
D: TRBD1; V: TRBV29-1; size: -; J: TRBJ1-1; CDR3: CSGQGVTEAFF; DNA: TGCAGCGGGCAGGGGGTCACTGAAGCTTTCTTT
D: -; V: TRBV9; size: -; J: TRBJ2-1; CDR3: CASSVGGVGNEQFF; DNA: TGTGCCAGCAGCGTAGGGGGGGTCGGGAATGAGCAGTTCTTC
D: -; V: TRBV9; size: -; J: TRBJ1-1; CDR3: CASYGPGGTEAFF; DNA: TGTGCCAGCTACGGACCTGGAGGCACTGAAGCTTTCTTT
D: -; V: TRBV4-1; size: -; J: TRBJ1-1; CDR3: CASSQATPDLNTEAFF; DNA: TGCGCCAGCAGCCAAGCGACACCGGACCTGAACACTGAAGCTTTCTTT
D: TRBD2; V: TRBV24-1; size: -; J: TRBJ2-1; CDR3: CATSDTSGTYNEQFF; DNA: TGTGCCACCAGCGATACTAGCGGGACCTACAATGAGCAGTTCTTC
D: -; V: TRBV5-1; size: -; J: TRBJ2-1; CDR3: CASSLGRPTGGNNEQFF; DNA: TGCGCCAGCAGCTTGGGTCGGCCTACTGGGGGAAACAATGAGCAGTTCTTC
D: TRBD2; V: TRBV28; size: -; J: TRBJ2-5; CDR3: CASSPREGLAGEGETQYF; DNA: TGTGCCAGCAGTCCCCGGGAGGGATTAGCGGGAGAGGGAGAGACCCAGTACTTC
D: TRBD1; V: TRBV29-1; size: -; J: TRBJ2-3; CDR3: CSARQGAVTDTQYF; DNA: TGCAGCGCCCGACAGGGGGCTGTCACAGATACGCAGTATTTT
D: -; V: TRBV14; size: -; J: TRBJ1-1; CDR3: CASSHALNTEAFF; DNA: TGTGCCAGCAGCCATGCATTGAACACTGAAGCTTTCTTT
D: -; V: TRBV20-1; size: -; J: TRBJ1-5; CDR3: CSAIIMEGHPSNQPQHF; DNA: TGCAGTGCTATAATTATGGAGGGACACCCAAGCAATCAGCCCCAGCATTTT
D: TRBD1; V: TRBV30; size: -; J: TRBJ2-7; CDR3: CAWSARQGLGQYF; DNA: TGTGCCTGGAGTGCACGACAGGGTTTGGGGCAGTACTTC
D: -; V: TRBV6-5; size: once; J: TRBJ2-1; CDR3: CASRGTRYNEQFF; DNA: TGTGCCAGCAGAGGGACTCGGTACAATGAGCAGTTCTTC